Listed here are 14 T cell receptor beta chains from one sample, sequenced in a study of shared clonotypes between healthy human individuals (dated by TCRdb to 2018 to 2020). Library method: the immunoSEQ multiplex PCR assay. Not all clones reach the TCRdb copy of this immuneACCESS table, which keeps in-frame sequences only. Checked studies attribute under half of the gap to unresolved V genes and leave the rest unexplained. Here the sample has approximately 2,000,000 clones; under 95% occur a single time. The ten largest clones add up to 0.37% of the sample. The source material was naive CD4+ T cells from PBMCs. This specimen's cell subset or site label, interpreted: CD45RA+ positively selected. The source is a man in his late teens or twenties in good health. Some clones in this sample may be carry-over from other donors' samples.

The chain combines TRBV21-1 with TRBJ2-1; the table's D gene call, TRBD2, was not cross checked with the DNA. TRBV21-1 is annotated as a pseudogene. CDR3 size: 18 residues. The CDR3 reads CASSKRGLAGISYNEQFF. Here the CDR3 DNA reads TGTGCCAGCAGCAAAAGGGGTCTAGCGGGAATTTCTTACAATGAGCAGTTCTTC.

V gene TRBV5-1 combines with J gene TRBJ1-1; 9 bases agree with TRBD1. This CDR3 has 15 amino acids. Losses at the gene ends were 4 bases for V and 3 bases for J; bases not matched to a gene: 7. Germline V gene sequence: CDR1 SGHRS, CDR2 YFSETQ. CDR3 in amino acids: CASSPGQGSHTEAFF. The CDR3 region has the DNA TGCGCCAGCAGCCCCGGACAGGGGTCCCACACTGAAGCTTTCTTT.

The V gene is TRBV4-1, the J gene TRBJ2-2; the match to TRBD1 covers 9 bases. In germline, CDR1 is MGHRA, CDR2 YSYEKL. CDR3 length: 16 residues. Trimming took 4 bases from V and 6 from J; bases not matched to a gene: 9. The CDR3 nucleotides read TGCGCCAGCAGCCGACCGGGGACAGGGAGCTCCGGGGAGCTGTTTTTT. Translating gives CASSRPGTGSSGELFF.

The chain recombines TRBV30 with TRBJ1-5; 9 bases match TRBD1. The CDR3 runs 16 residues. The germline CDR1 and CDR2 sequences are GTSNPN and SVGIG (reference sequence). V shed 2 bases, J shed 1 base, and the junction held 6 bases outside the gene matches. The CDR3 here is CAWSIPTGGSNQPQHF. CDR3 DNA: TGTGCCTGGAGTATACCGACAGGGGGAAGCAATCAGCCCCAGCATTTT.

The J gene is TRBJ2-3, the V gene TRBV7-2, with TRBD2 identical over 8 bases. CDR3 size: 15 residues. Germline assignment: CDR1 SGHTA and CDR2 FQGNSA. V shed 6 bases, J shed 5 bases, and the junction held 10 bases outside the gene matches. The CDR3 spells CASSRSGGPLDTQYF. In DNA form, the CDR3 reads TGTGCCAGCAGTCGAAGCGGGGGCCCGTTAGATACGCAGTATTTT.

The J gene is TRBJ2-5, the V gene TRBV28; 9 bases line up with TRBD2. V lost 8 bases to trimming and J lost 2 bases; unmatched junction nucleotides: 9. Germline values: CDR1 MDHEN, CDR2 SYDVKM. The CDR3 consists of 15 residues. Written as DNA, the CDR3 is TGTGCCAGCGGGCTAGCGGGGAGGGGGCAAGAGACCCAGTACTTC. This encodes CASGLAGRGQETQYF.

The rearrangement uses TRBV9 and TRBJ2-6, with TRBD1 matching over 8 bases. The CDR3 is 16 residues long. Germline V gives CDR1 SGDLS, CDR2 YYNGEE. V shed 4 bases, J shed 4 bases, and the junction held 7 bases outside the gene matches. This CDR3 reads CASSPRTGRGANVLTF. The CDR3 DNA is TGTGCCAGCAGCCCCCGGACAGGGCGGGGGGCCAACGTCCTGACTTTC.

The V and J genes are TRBV4-3 and TRBJ1-2; no clear D gene. Germline CDR1 and CDR2: LGHNA and YSLEER. V lost 4 bases, J lost 4 bases, and 22 bases lay in between. This CDR3 has 17 amino acids. In nucleotides, the CDR3 is TGCGCCAGCAGCCCCCGATCGGGCGCAGACTACATCTATGGCTACACCTTC. This translates into CASSPRSGADYIYGYTF.

A few counts support this clone. This chain uses TRBV9 with TRBJ1-5, with a weak D call TRBD1 (5 bases). Germline V lookup: CDR1 SGDLS, CDR2 YYNGEE. The V gene lost 0 bases and the J gene lost 4 bases, with 14 bases spanning the gap. The CDR3 consists of 16 residues. CDR3 region: CASSVGEGRGNQPQHF. CDR3 DNA: TGTGCCAGCAGCGTAGGGGAGGGGAGAGGGAATCAGCCCCAGCATTTT. The variable domain in full, with the rest retrieved from reference TRBV9 and TRBJ1-5, is DSGVTQTPKHLITATGQRVTLRCSPRSGDLSVYWYQQSLDQGLQFLIQYYNGEERAKGNILERFSAQQFPDLHSELNLSSLELGDSALYFCASSVGEGRGNQPQHFGDGTRLSIL.

The V call is TRBV6-6, the J call TRBJ1-3; unclear D gene. The ends were cut back, 6 bases at V and 8 bases at J, with 14 bases in the middle. The germline CDR1 and CDR2 sequences are MNHNY and SVGAGI (reference sequence). This CDR3 is 13 amino acids long. As DNA, the CDR3 is TGTGCCAGCAGCGCACCGGGTACAGACACCATATATTTT. It encodes CASSAPGTDTIYF.

The chain carries TRBV5-1 and TRBJ2-2; 7 bases align to TRBD1. Germline loops: CDR1 SGHRS, CDR2 YFSETQ. The V segment lost 8 bases and the J segment 4 bases; nucleotides outside the gene matches: 8. This CDR3 region has 14 residues. Here the CDR3 DNA reads TGCGCCAGTACCATGACAGGGACCACCGGGGAGCTGTTTTTT. Protein sequence: CASTMTGTTGELFF.

The V and J genes are TRBV7-6 and TRBJ1-1; no firm D call. Germline loops: CDR1 SGHVS, CDR2 FNYEAQ. There are 15 residues in the CDR3. Trimming removed 2 bases at V and 3 bases at J, with 13 bases between. The DNA for the CDR3 is TGTGCCAGCAGCTTACTCCCCGGGGAGGACACTGAAGCTTTCTTT. It codes for CASSLLPGEDTEAFF. The full variable domain, with the rest looked up from reference TRBV7-6 and TRBJ1-1, is GAGVSQSPRYKVTKRGQDVALRCDPISGHVSLYWYRQALGQGPEFLTYFNYEAQQDKSGLPNDRFSAERPEGSISTLTIQRTEQRDSAMYRCASSLLPGEDTEAFFGQGTRLTVV.

The chain combines TRBV5-6 with TRBJ2-3; no definite D call. Germline V CDR1 and CDR2: SGHDT, YYEEEE. Deletions cut 2 bases from V and 1 base from J, with 2 bases between. The CDR3 is made up of 12 amino acids. CDR3 DNA: TGTGCCAGCAGCTTTGGCACAGATACGCAGTATTTT. Its protein product is CASSFGTDTQYF.

This chain joins TRBV5-6 and TRBJ2-6; D gene unclear. Germline V gives CDR1 SGHDT, CDR2 YYEEEE. V lost 2 bases and J lost 0, with 3 bases in between. CDR3 length: 14 amino acids. CDR3 DNA sequence: TGTGCCAGCAGCTTAAGCTCTGGGGCCAACGTCCTGACTTTC. This gives the protein CASSLSSGANVLTF.